This TCR beta chain was sequenced in a study of beta chain features in type 1 diabetes. The CDR3 is 15 amino acids. Trimming removed 3 bases at V and 6 bases at J, with 18 bases between. Germline V lookup: CDR1 MGHRA, CDR2 YSYEKL. Study conclusions and caveats: A possible short-template PCR bias applies equally to patients and controls.

Expressed TCRB transcripts were sequenced because the isolated RNA had all been reverse transcribed beforehand. Data came from immunoSEQ multiplex PCR; TCRdb stores just in-frame clones and leaves some out. This sample has roughly 370,000 clones, with about 14% found just once. Regarding this clone: Its target is not known.

The chain uses TRBV4-1 and TRBJ2-7; D unclear. The specimen was naive CD4+ T cells from blood. The sequence came from a man between 25 and 39 years old in good health. The CDR3: CASSHFVKGEREQYF. The CDR3 bases are TGCGCCAGCAGCCATTTCGTCAAGGGTGAGCGCGAGCAGTACTTC.